This TCR beta chain was found in a study of radiotherapy plus CTLA-4 blockade in lung cancer. Study details: Disease control was seen in approximately 29% of patients, objective responses in approximately 19%.

Study observations and caveats: TCR clones from tumors expanded in blood after radiotherapy plus ipilimumab. Early clone dynamics of blood T cells, plus interferon-beta, reportedly predicted response best.

Assay used: immunoSEQ multiplex PCR; TCRdb lists only in-frame clones, some missing. The table records 55,000 to 75,000 clones, less than 85% of them present only once. Notes on this clone: Its antigen is not identified.

Those with chemo-refractory metastatic non-small-cell lung cancer were treated with focal radiation combined with CTLA-4 blockade using ipilimumab. The sequencing used peripheral blood, collected from a patient treated with radiotherapy plus ipilimumab. This sequence was found in a human donor with non-small cell lung cancer whose response to radiotherapy plus ipilimumab could not be evaluated. Some clones in this sample may be carry-over from other donors' samples.

CDR3 bases: TGTGCCAGCAGTGAAGCGCTACAGGGGGTGACTGAAGCTTTCTTT. Its protein is CASSEALQGVTEAFF. V usage is TRBV6-1 and J usage is TRBJ1-1; 8 bases are shared with TRBD1. Germline V CDR1 and CDR2: MNHNS, SASEGT. The CDR3 totals 15 residues. J lost 5 bases, V lost 0 bases, and 5 bases had no gene match.